The 32 T cell receptor beta chains given below trace back to one sample, sequenced in a study of CD8+CD57+ T cells in acquired aplastic anemia. Researchers used genomic DNA as the template to profile TCR beta VDJ and CDR3. TCRdb analysed the reads with MiXCR anew, one entry per CDR3 protein. The table lists hundreds of thousands of distinct CDR3 sequences, roughly a third of them singletons, with 0.82% in the top ten. Sequenced patients had shown CD8+CD57+ cell expansion by flow cytometry. The source material was sorted CD4+, CD8+, or CD8+CD57+ T cells (not recorded which) from PBMCs. The origin of the receptors is a human donor with aplastic anemia.

As regards this clonotype: No conserved phenylalanine or tryptophan ends this CDR3, so it is likely a read error. The rearrangement links TRBV2 to TRBJ1-6; no reliable D call. The V end was cut by 8 bases, the J end by 4 bases, with 15 bases between. There are 15 residues in the CDR3. Germline assignment: CDR1 SNHLY and CDR2 FYNNEI. The CDR3 DNA reads TGTGCCAGCCATGGCGGGAGGGCATATAATTCACCCCTCCACCTT. Translating gives CASHGGRAYNSPLHL.

At least ten counts were recorded for this clonotype. This chain uses TRBV2 with TRBJ1-5, with D unresolved. The CDR3 consists of 14 residues. Per the germline V gene, CDR1 is SNHLY and CDR2 is FYNNEI. The V end was cut by 7 bases, the J end by 6 bases, with 16 bases between. CDR3 loop: CASNPGSAGQPQHF. In nucleotides, the CDR3 is TGTGCCAGCAACCCGGGATCAGCAGGTCAGCCCCAGCATTTT.

The sample holds many counts of this clonotype. The chain links TRBV20-1 to TRBJ2-7; D assignment may be TRBD1 or TRBD2 (5 bases each). Trimming took 6 bases from V and 2 from J, leaving 17 bases between them. The CDR3 is 14 residues long. Germline V gene data show CDR1 as DFQATT and CDR2 as SNEGSKA (reference sequence). CDR3 region: CSAKPGRFAYEQYF. The CDR3, as DNA: TGCAGTGCCAAACCGGGACGGTTCGCCTACGAGCAGTACTTC.

Comments on this clonotype: Being one base from a much bigger clone, this may be a read error. The V and J genes are TRBV29-1 and TRBJ2-1; D might be TRBD1 or TRBD2, each matching 5 bases. Germline V lookup: CDR1 SQVTM, CDR2 ANQGSEA. The CDR3 length is 12 residues. CDR3 region: CGVEGSYNEQFF. The CDR3 coding sequence is TGCGGCGTTGAGGGGTCCTACAATGAGCAGTTCTTC.

In nucleotides, the CDR3 is TGTGCCAGCAACCGCGGGGTCTCCTACGAGCAGTACTTC. Amino acid sequence: CASNRGVSYEQYF. The rearrangement links TRBV7-8 to TRBJ2-7; D perhaps matches TRBD2 (6 bases). CDR1 is SGHVS and CDR2 is FQNEAQ in the germline V gene. V lost 7 bases, J lost 0 bases, and 10 bases lay in between. The CDR3 is 13 residues long.

This clonotype showed up just once. In this CDR3 the conserved last residue, phenylalanine or tryptophan, is missing, so a read error is likely. This chain links TRBV20-1 with TRBJ2-1, with TRBD2 identical over 7 bases. In germline, CDR1 is DFQATT, CDR2 SNEGSKA (reference sequence). The CDR3 covers 15 residues. V lost 7 bases, J lost 4 bases, and 13 bases stayed unmatched. CDR3 nucleotides: TGCAGTGTCGGTCAACCGGGACTACCTTACAATGAGCAGTTCCTC. Protein sequence: CSVGQPGLPYNEQFL.

This clonotype was detected many times. The junction does not match germline at one end; this may be a read error. V is TRBV24-1 and J is TRBJ2-5; 11 bases map to TRBD2. The CDR3 is 16 residues long. Germline assignment: CDR1 KGHDR and CDR2 SFDVKD. The CDR3 protein is CASSLLPSGGQETQYF. The CDR3 coding sequence is TGTGCCAGCAGTTTATTGCCTAGCGGGGGGCAAGAGACCCAGTACTTC.

This chain links TRBV2 with TRBJ2-1, with D perhaps matching TRBD1 (5 bases). V was pared by 4 bases and J by 8 bases, with 24 bases between. This CDR3 region has 17 residues. Germline V gene lookup returns CDR1 SNHLY and CDR2 FYNNEI. The CDR3 sequence: CASSAPPGYRGRDEQFF. In nucleotides, the CDR3 is TGTGCCAGCAGTGCGCCTCCCGGGTATAGGGGAAGGGATGAGCAGTTCTTC.

The J gene is TRBJ1-2, the V gene TRBV12-3 or TRBV12-4; D gene unclear. The CDR3 covers 19 residues. Trimming removed 5 bases at V and 0 bases at J, with 25 bases between. CDR3 coding DNA: TGTGCCAGCAGTCCTACCTCGAATCCGCGACGGGGTACTAACTATGGCTACACCTTC. The encoded protein is CASSPTSNPRRGTNYGYTF.

With respect to this clonotype: At one of its ends the junction is not consistent with the germline gene, which may arise from a read error. In DNA, the CDR3 is TGTGCCATCGGACGACAGGGATTC. This encodes CAIGRQGF. The chain carries TRBV10-3 and TRBJ2-5, with TRBD1 matching 7 bases. This CDR3 is 8 amino acids long. Germline lookup yields CDR1 ENHRY and CDR2 SYGVKD.

The chain carries TRBV10-3 and TRBJ2-2; 7 nucleotides align to TRBD1. Germline CDR1 ENHRY, CDR2 SYGVKD. Trimming at V came to 11 bases and at J to 2 bases, leaving 5 bases not matched to a gene. The CDR3 is made up of 13 amino acids. The CDR3 DNA follows: TGTGCCGCTACAGGGGTTAACACCGGGGAGCTGTTTTTT. This codes for CAATGVNTGELFF.

This clonotype showed up many times. This chain connects TRBV29-1 to TRBJ1-2; D remains ambiguous. Trimming removed 4 bases from V and 4 bases from J, with 10 bases in between. The germline V gene has CDR1 SQVTM and CDR2 ANQGSEA. The CDR3 is 12 residues long. The CDR3 DNA is TGCAGCGTTGTTCTGCAGAGCTATGGCTACACCTTC. This gives the protein CSVVLQSYGYTF.

J is TRBJ2-7 and V is TRBV5-4, with 9 bases matching TRBD1. J was trimmed by 5 bases and V by 0 bases; bases with no gene match: 6. The CDR3 covers 15 residues. Germline assignment: CDR1 SGHNT and CDR2 YYREEE (reference sequence). CDR3 bases: TGTGCCAGCAGCTTGGTTGGGACAGGGACCAACGAGCAGTACTTC. It encodes CASSLVGTGTNEQYF.

Details on this clonotype: In this CDR3 the conserved last residue, phenylalanine or tryptophan, is missing, so a read error is likely. The CDR3 is CSATVEPPGASEQYL. The DNA of the CDR3 is TGCAGTGCTACCGTCGAACCTCCCGGGGCATCCGAGCAGTACCTC. V gene TRBV20-1 combines with J gene TRBJ2-7; D might be TRBD1 or TRBD2, each matching 5 bases. Germline assignment: CDR1 DFQATT and CDR2 SNEGSKA (reference sequence). The V and J ends lost 4 bases and 6 bases respectively, with 22 bases between them. This CDR3 contains 15 residues.

The chain has TRBV19 and TRBJ1-6; the D is unclear. The V end lost 2 bases, the J end lost 6 bases, and 11 bases lay between the germline ends. Germline CDR1 is LNHDA and CDR2 is SQIVND (reference sequence). The CDR3 has 15 residues. In DNA, the CDR3 is TGTGCCAGTAGTATACGGAAGGATGGTAATTCACCCCTCCACTTT. Translating it yields CASSIRKDGNSPLHF.

The chain has TRBV2 and TRBJ1-5, with D possibly matching TRBD1 (5 bases). Germline-derived CDR1 and CDR2 are SNHLY and FYNNEI. The V end lost 5 bases, the J end lost 9 bases, and 14 bases lay between the germline ends. The CDR3 has 13 residues. The CDR3 DNA reads TGTGCCAGCAGTCCCACAGGCCAAGGGCCCCAGCATTTT. Amino acid sequence: CASSPTGQGPQHF.

The chain links TRBV5-6 to TRBJ1-2; maybe TRBD1 (6 bases). Germline loops: CDR1 SGHDT, CDR2 YYEEEE. The CDR3 covers 12 residues. V was shortened by 2 bases and J by 10 bases, with 12 bases between the two germline ends. CDR3 sequence (DNA): TGTGCCAGCAGCTTACCCGGGGGCGACTACACCTTC. This translates into CASSLPGGDYTF.

The chain employs TRBV11-2 and TRBJ2-3; maybe TRBD1 (5 bases). CDR3 length: 15 amino acids. Between the trimmed V and J ends, which lost 5 bases and 6 bases, there was a span of 18 bases. Germline CDR1 is SGHAT and CDR2 is FQNNGV. The CDR3 spells CASSITRGKADTQYF. In DNA form, the CDR3 reads TGTGCCAGCAGCATCACAAGGGGCAAGGCGGATACGCAGTATTTT.

In this sample, this clonotype turned up many times. The CDR3 protein is CSAEAGPDQPQHF. CDR3 coding DNA: TGCAGTGCTGAGGCAGGGCCTGATCAGCCCCAGCATTTT. The rearrangement uses TRBV20-1 and TRBJ1-5, with D perhaps TRBD1 (5 bases). Germline assignment: CDR1 DFQATT and CDR2 SNEGSKA (reference sequence). V was clipped by 5 bases and J by 5 bases, with 13 bases between them. The CDR3 contains 13 residues.

In its sample, this clonotype was seen many times. The V and J genes are TRBV19 and TRBJ1-5; TRBD1 is a possible D gene (5 bases). The length of the CDR3 is 14 residues. Between the trimmed V and J ends, which lost 3 bases and 7 bases, there was a span of 13 bases. From germline, CDR1 is LNHDA and CDR2 SQIVND (reference sequence). Written as DNA, the CDR3 is TGTGCCAGTAGTATTGCGGGGCGCGGGCAGCCCCAGCATTTT. Its translation: CASSIAGRGQPQHF.

A word on this clonotype: A much larger clone lies one base from this, so it may be a read error. This rearrangement joins TRBV2 to TRBJ1-6; no clear D. Looked up from germline, CDR1 is SNHLY and CDR2 is FYNNEI. V lost 5 bases, J lost 8 bases, and 19 bases lay in between. The CDR3 runs to 16 residues. The CDR3 spells CASSIREGINDSPLHF. CDR3 nucleotides: TGTGCCAGCAGTATAAGGGAAGGCATTAATGATTCACCCCTCCACTTT.

This clonotype was detected only a few times. The chain recombines TRBV7-9 with TRBJ1-2; D may be TRBD1 (5 bases). The ends were cut back, 6 bases at V and 14 bases at J, with 28 bases in the middle. Germline CDR1 reads SEHNR; CDR2 reads FQNEAQ (reference sequence). The CDR3 runs to 15 residues. This CDR3 is CASSYSFLGGAVRTF. The CDR3 coding sequence is TGTGCCAGCAGTTACTCGTTTCTAGGTGGGGCTGTACGTACCTTC.

In the case of this clonotype: The conserved phenylalanine or tryptophan normally closing the CDR3 is absent here, so this likely arose from a read error. The DNA is left out, because the CDR3 cannot be placed on it with certainty; the CDR3 is given as TCRdb lists it. J is TRBJ1-6 and V is TRBV7-2. The germline V gene has CDR1 SGHTA and CDR2 FQGNSA. The CDR3 sequence runs 8 residues, both termini included. CDR3: CASSRQAE.

The chain recombines TRBV2 with TRBJ2-5; possibly TRBD2 for D (5 bases). The V gene lost 5 bases and the J gene lost 5 bases, with 18 bases spanning the gap. The germline V gene encodes CDR1 SNHLY and CDR2 FYNNEI. This CDR3 comprises 15 residues. The CDR3 sequence is CASSIRTLVGETQYF. DNA of the CDR3: TGTGCCAGCAGTATAAGGACTCTTGTGGGCGAGACCCAGTACTTC.

V usage is TRBV29-1 and J usage is TRBJ1-3, with TRBD1 matching over 7 bases. This CDR3 spans 17 amino acids. CDR1 and CDR2 (germline): SQVTM, ANQGSEA. The CDR3 DNA reads TGCAGTGCTAGGGGGCAGGGAGGGGGGGGCTCTGGAAACACCATATATTTT. It yields the protein CSARGQGGGGSGNTIYF.

There are many counts of this clonotype. The chain joins TRBV20-1 to TRBJ1-2, with 8 bases that match TRBD1. The V gene's germline CDR1 is DFQATT and CDR2 SNEGSKA (reference sequence). The CDR3 totals 13 residues. The V gene end was trimmed by 6 bases and the J gene end by 6 bases; junction bases not matched to a gene: 9. The chain's CDR3 is CSAEGQGEHGYTF. CDR3 coding DNA: TGCAGTGCCGAAGGACAGGGAGAACATGGCTACACCTTC.

In its sample, this clonotype was seen a few times. The chain employs TRBV12-3 or TRBV12-4 and TRBJ2-7, with D possibly being TRBD1 (6 bases). The CDR3 length is 15 residues. V was pared by 4 bases and J by 5 bases, with 18 bases between. The CDR3 DNA reads TGTGCCAGCAGTTCCACCCCCGACAGGAGTAACGAGCAGTACTTC. Translating gives CASSSTPDRSNEQYF.

Of note for this clonotype: Germline and junction disagree at one end, which may indicate a read error. The genes are TRBV24-1 and TRBJ1-1; D is uncertain. The CDR3 spans 13 residues. Germline V lookup: CDR1 KGHDR, CDR2 SFDVKD. The CDR3 protein is CASSLFAAQEAFF. For the CDR3, the DNA is TGTGCCAGCAGTTTATTCGCCGCCCAGGAAGCTTTCTTT.

This chain connects TRBV30 to TRBJ1-2, with unresolved D. The CDR3 is 13 residues long. Trimming pared 0 bases from V and 8 bases from J, leaving 13 bases between. Germline V lookup: CDR1 GTSNPN, CDR2 SVGIG (reference sequence). The DNA of the CDR3 is TGTGCCTGGAGTGTCTTGGGAATTGGAGGCTACACCTTC. As protein: CAWSVLGIGGYTF.

The sample holds a few counts of this clonotype. V usage is TRBV30 and J usage is TRBJ1-3, with D unclear. The CDR3 has 14 amino acids. Germline CDR1 and CDR2: GTSNPN and SVGIG (reference sequence). Deletions cut 0 bases from V and 2 bases from J, with 8 bases between. CDR3 nucleotides: TGTGCCTGGAGTGTACTAGACGCTGGAAACACCATATATTTT. This encodes CAWSVLDAGNTIYF.

V usage is TRBV25-1 and J usage is TRBJ1-6; 11 nucleotides match TRBD1. Germline V CDR1 and CDR2: MGHDK, SYGVNS. CDR3 length: 17 residues. Trimming cost V 9 bases and J 3 bases; bases outside gene matches: 10. The chain's CDR3 is CASSPFGTGGYNSPLHF. DNA of the CDR3: TGTGCCAGTAGCCCGTTTGGGACAGGGGGCTATAATTCACCCCTCCACTTT.

Note on this clonotype: A junction boundary mismatches the germline segment, possibly from a read error. V gene TRBV2 combines with J gene TRBJ2-7; TRBD1 is a possible D gene (6 bases). CDR1 SNHLY and CDR2 FYNNEI come from the germline V gene. This CDR3 has 13 residues. CDR3 sequence (DNA): TGTGCCGGCAGCGGAAAGGACAGCTACGAGCAGTACTTC. It specifies CAGSGKDSYEQYF. The full variable domain, with the rest looked up from reference TRBV2 and TRBJ2-7, is EPEVTQTPSHQVTQMGQEVILRCVPISNHLYFYWYRQILGQKVEFLVSFYNNEISEKSEIFDDQFSVERPDGSNFTLKIRSTKLEDSAMYFCAGSGKDSYEQYFGPGTRLTVT.